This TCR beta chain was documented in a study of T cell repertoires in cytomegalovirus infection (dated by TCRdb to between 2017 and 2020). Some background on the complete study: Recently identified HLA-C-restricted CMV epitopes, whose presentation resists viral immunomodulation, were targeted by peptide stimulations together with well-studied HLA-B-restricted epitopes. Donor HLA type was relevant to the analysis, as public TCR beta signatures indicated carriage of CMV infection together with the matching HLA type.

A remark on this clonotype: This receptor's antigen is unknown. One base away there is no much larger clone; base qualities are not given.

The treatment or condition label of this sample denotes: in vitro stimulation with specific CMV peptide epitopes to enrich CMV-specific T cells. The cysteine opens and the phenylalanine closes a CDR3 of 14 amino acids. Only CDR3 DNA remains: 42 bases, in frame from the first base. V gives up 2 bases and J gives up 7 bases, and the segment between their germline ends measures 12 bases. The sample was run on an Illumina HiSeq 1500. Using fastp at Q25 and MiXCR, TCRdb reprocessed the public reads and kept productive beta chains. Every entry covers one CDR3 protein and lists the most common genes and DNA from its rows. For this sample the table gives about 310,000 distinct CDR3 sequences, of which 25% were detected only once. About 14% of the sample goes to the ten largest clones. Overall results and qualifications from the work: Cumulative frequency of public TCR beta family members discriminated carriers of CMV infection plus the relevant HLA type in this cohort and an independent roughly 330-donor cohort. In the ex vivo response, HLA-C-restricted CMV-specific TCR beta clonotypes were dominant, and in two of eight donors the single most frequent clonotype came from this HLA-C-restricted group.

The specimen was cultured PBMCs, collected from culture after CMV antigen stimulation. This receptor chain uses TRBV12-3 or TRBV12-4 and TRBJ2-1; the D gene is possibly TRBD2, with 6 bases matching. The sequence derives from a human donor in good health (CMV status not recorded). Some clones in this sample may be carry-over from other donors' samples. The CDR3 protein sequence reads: CASSLSREWNEQFF. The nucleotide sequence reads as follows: TGTGCCAGCAGTTTAAGTCGGGAGTGGAATGAGCAGTTCTTC.